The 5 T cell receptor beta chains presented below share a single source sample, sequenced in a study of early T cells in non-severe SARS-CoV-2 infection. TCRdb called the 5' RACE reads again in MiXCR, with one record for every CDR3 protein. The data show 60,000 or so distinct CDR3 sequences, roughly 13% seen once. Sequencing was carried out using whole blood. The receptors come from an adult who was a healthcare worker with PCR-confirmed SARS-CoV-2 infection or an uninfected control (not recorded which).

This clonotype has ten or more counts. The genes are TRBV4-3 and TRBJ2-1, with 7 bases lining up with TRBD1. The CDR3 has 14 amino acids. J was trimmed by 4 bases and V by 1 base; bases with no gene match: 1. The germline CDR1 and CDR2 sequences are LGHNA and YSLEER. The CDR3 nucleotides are TGCGCCAGCAGCCAAGGGGACAGATACAATGAGCAGTTCTTC. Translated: CASSQGDRYNEQFF.

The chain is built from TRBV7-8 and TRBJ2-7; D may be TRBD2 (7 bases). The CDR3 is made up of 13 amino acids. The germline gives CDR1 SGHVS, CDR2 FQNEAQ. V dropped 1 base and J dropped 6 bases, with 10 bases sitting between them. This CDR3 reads CASSLGGGGEQYF. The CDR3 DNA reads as TGTGCCAGCAGCTTAGGGGGGGGCGGCGAGCAGTACTTC.

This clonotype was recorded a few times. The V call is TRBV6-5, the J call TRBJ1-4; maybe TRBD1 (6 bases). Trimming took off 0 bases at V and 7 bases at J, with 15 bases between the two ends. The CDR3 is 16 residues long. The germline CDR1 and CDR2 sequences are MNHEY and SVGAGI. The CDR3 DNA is TGTGCCAGCAGTTACTCGGGCCTTGGAGGGGGTGAAAAACTGTTTTTT. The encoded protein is CASSYSGLGGGEKLFF.

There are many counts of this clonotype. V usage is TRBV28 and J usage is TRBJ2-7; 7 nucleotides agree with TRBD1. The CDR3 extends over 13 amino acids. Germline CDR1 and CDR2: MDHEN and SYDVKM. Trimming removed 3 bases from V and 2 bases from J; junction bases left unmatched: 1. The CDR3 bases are TGTGCCAGCAGTTTCAGGGGGACCTACGAGCAGTACTTC. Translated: CASSFRGTYEQYF.

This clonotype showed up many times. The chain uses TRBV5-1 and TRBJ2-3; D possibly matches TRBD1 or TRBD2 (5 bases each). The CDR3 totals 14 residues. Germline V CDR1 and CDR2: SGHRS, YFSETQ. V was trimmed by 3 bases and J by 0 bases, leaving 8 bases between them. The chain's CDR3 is CASSSGPSTDTQYF. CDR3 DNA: TGCGCCAGCAGCTCGGGACCGAGCACAGATACGCAGTATTTT.